What follows describes a single TCR beta chain. Generated by immunoSEQ multiplex PCR, the TCRdb table keeps only in-frame clones and is missing some. The sample includes about 100,000 clones, around nine tenths seen only once; the top ten take 15% to 20%. The sample is drawn from a study of T cell responses to AZD1222 COVID-19 vaccine. Study as a whole: Researchers grouped second doses given at about 4 or about 12 weeks into one pool.

The CDR3 is 16 amino acids. Germline CDR1 and CDR2: SGHTA and FQGNSA. Trimming cost V 1 base and J 3 bases; bases outside gene matches: 4. J is TRBJ2-1 and V is TRBV7-2; 9 bases map to TRBD2. Source: peripheral blood, taken on day 0 of AZD1222 vaccination. The receptor was isolated from an adult in good health. The CDR3 protein is CASSLVRLAVYNEQFF. CDR3 DNA: TGTGCCAGCAGCTTAGTAAGACTAGCGGTCTACAATGAGCAGTTCTTC. Combining the CDR3 with reference TRBV7-2 and TRBJ2-1 gives the whole variable domain GAGVSQSPSNKVTEKGKDVELRCDPISGHTALYWYRQSLGQGLEFLIYFQGNSAPDKSGLPSDRFSAERTGGSVSTLTIQRTQQEDSAVYLCASSLVRLAVYNEQFFGPGTRLTVL.